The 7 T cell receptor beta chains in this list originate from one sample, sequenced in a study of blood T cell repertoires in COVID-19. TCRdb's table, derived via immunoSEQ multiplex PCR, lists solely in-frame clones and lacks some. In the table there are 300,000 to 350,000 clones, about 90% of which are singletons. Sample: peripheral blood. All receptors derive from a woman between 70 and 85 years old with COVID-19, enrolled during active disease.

The CDR3 protein is CASSKGRGGLGYGYTF. CDR3 coding DNA: TGTGCCAGTAGTAAGGGAAGAGGGGGCCTAGGGTATGGCTACACCTTC. The chain combines TRBV19 with TRBJ1-2, with TRBD1 matching 7 bases. The CDR3 has 16 amino acids. Germline CDR1 LNHDA, CDR2 SQIVND (reference sequence). V trimming: 4 bases; J trimming: 5 bases; junction bases outside the gene matches: 13. Looking up the rest from reference TRBV19 and TRBJ1-2 gives the full variable domain: DGGITQSPKYLFRKEGQNVTLSCEQNLNHDAMYWYRQDPGQGLRLIYYSQIVNDFQKGDIAEGYSVSREKKESFPLTVTSAQKNPTAFYLCASSKGRGGLGYGYTFGSGTRLTVV.

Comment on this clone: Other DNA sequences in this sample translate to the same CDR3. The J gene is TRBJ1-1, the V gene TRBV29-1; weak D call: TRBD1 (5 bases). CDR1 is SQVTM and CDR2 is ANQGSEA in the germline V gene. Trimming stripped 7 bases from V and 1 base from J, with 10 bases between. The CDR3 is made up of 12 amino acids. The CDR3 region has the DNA TGCAGCGGCGGTCAGGGGAACACTGAAGCTTTCTTT. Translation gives CSGGQGNTEAFF.

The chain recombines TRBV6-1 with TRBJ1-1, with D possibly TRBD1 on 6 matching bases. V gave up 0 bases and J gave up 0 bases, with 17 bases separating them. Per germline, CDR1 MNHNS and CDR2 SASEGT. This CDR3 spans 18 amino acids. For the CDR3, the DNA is TGTGCCAGCAGTGAAGCCCTCTTCCAGGGGCCCATGAACACTGAAGCTTTCTTT. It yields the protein CASSEALFQGPMNTEAFF.

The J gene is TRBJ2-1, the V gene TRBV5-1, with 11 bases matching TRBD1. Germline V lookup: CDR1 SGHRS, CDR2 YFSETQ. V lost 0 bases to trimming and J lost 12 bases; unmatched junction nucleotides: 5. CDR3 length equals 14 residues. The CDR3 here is CASSLEGQGGWQFF. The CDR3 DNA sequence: TGCGCCAGCAGCTTGGAGGGACAGGGGGGATGGCAGTTCTTC.

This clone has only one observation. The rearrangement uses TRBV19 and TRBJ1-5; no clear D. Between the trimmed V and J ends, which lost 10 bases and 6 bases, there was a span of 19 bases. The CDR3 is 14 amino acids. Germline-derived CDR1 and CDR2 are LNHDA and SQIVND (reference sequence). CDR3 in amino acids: CAKPGPGGGQPQHF. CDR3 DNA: TGTGCCAAACCAGGCCCCGGAGGAGGTCAGCCCCAGCATTTT.

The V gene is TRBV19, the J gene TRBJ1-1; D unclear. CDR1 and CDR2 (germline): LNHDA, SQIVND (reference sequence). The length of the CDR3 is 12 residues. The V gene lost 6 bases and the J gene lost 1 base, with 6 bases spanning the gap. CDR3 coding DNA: TGTGCCAGTAGGGGCTGGAACACTGAAGCTTTCTTT. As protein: CASRGWNTEAFF.

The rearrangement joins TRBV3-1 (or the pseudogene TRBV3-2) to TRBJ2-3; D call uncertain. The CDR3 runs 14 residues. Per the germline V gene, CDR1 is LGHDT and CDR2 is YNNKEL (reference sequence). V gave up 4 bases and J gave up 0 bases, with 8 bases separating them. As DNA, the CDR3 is TGTGCCAGCAGCCCAGAGTCTAGCACAGATACGCAGTATTTT. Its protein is CASSPESSTDTQYF.